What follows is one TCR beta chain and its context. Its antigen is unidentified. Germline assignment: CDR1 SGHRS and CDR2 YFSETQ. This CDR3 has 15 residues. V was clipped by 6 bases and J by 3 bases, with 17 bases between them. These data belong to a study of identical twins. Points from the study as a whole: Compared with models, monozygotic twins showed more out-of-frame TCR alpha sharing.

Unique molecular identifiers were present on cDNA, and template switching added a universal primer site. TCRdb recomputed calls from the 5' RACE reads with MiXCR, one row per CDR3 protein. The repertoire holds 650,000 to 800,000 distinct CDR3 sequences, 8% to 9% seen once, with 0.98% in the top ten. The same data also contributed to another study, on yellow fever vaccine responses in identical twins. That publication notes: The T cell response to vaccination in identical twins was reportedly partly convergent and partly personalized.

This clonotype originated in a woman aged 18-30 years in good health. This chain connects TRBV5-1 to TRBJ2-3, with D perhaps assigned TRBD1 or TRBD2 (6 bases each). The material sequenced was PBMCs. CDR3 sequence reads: CASMIYGGRTDTQYF. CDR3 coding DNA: TGCGCCAGCATGATTTATGGGGGGCGGACAGATACGCAGTATTTT.